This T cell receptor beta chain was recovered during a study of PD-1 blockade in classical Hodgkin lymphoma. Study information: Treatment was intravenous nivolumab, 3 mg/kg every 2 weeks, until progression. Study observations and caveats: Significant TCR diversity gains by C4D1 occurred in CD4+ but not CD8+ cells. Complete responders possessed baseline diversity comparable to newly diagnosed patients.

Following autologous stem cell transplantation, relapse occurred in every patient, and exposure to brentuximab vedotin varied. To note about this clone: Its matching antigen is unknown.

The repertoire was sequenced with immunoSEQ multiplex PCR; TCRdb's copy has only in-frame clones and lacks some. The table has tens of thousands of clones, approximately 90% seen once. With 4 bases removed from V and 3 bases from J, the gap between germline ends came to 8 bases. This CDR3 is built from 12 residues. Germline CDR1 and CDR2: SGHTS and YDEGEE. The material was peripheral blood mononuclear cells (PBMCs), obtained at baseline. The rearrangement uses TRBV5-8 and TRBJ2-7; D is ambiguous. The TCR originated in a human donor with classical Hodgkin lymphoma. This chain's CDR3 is CASSQPNYEQYF. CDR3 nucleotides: TGTGCCAGCAGCCAGCCCAACTACGAGCAGTACTTC.